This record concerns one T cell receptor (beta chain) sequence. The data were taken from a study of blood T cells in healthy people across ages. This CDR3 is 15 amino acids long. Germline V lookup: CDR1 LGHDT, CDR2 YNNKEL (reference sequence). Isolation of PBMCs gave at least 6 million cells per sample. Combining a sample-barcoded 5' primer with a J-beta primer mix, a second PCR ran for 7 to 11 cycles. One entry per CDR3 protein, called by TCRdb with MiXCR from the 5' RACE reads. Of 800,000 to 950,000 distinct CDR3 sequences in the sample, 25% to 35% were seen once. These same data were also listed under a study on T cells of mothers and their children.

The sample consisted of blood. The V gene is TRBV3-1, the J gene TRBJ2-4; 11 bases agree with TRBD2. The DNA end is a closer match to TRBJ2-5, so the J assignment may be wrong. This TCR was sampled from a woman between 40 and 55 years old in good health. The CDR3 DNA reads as TGTGCCAGCAGCCAAGATAAGCTAGCGGGGGGGACCCAGTACTTC. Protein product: CASSQDKLAGGTQYF.